This is a list of T cell receptor beta chains from one sample in a study of tumor-infiltrating lymphocytes in primary liver carcinoma. TCRdb reanalysed the multiplex PCR reads using MiXCR and keeps one entry per CDR3 protein. The sample contains about 310,000 distinct CDR3 sequences, roughly 60% of which appear only once. Sample: peripheral blood. Every receptor here comes from a man between 35 and 55 years old with primary liver carcinoma and hepatitis B virus infection. Each CDR3 is given with its conserved first and last residue. The order of the fields is D gene, clone size, V gene, J gene, CDR3 DNA, CDR3 protein. A D gene is named only where the DNA matches it firmly. Where a row states a size, it is once, few, many or the class of an expanded clone; other rows omit it.

TRBD1	few	TRBV29-1	TRBJ1-4	TGCAGCGGTGACCAAGGACTGGGACAGCGCAATGAAAAACTGTTTTTT	CSGDQGLGQRNEKLFF
NA	few	TRBV11-2	TRBJ2-1	TGTGCCAGCAGCTCCGGGACTTCTTCCTACAATGAGCAGTTCTTC	CASSSGTSSYNEQFF
NA	NA	TRBV28	TRBJ2-2	TGTGCCAGCCATCTTCAGGGGCTGAACACCGGGGAGCTGTTTTTT	CASHLQGLNTGELFF
TRBD1	once	TRBV6-6	TRBJ1-6	TGTGCCAGTAGTTACTCTACAGGGGAAAGTTTACCCCTCCACTTT	CASSYSTGESLPLHF
NA	many	TRBV12-3/TRBV12-4	TRBJ1-5	TGTGCCAGCAGTTTAGGACCAGGCGACCGTCAGCCCCAGCATTTT	CASSLGPGDRQPQHF
NA	many	TRBV6-2/TRBV6-3	TRBJ2-7	TGTGCCAGCAGTTACACATCCTACGAGCAGTACTTC	CASSYTSYEQYF
NA	many	TRBV4-3	TRBJ2-1	TGCGCCAGCAGCCAAGAAGGAGGGACCCGCTACAATGAGCAGTTCTTC	CASSQEGGTRYNEQFF
NA	NA	TRBV12-3/TRBV12-4	TRBJ2-7	TGTGCCAGCAGTTTAGTAGTGACAGGTCTGTACGAGCAGTACTTC	CASSLVVTGLYEQYF
TRBD2	NA	TRBV5-6	TRBJ2-1	TGTGCCAGCAGCTGGGGACTAGCGGGAGGCGCCTACAATGAGCAGTTCTTC	CASSWGLAGGAYNEQFF
NA	NA	TRBV19	TRBJ1-4	TGTGCCAGTAGTATTCACTTCGGCACGCGGGAAAAACTGTTTTTT	CASSIHFGTREKLFF
TRBD2	once	TRBV28	TRBJ2-2	TGTGCCAGCAGTTTAATCGGACTAGCGGACACCGGGGAGCTGTTTTTT	CASSLIGLADTGELFF
NA	many	TRBV4-1	TRBJ1-5	TGCGCCAGCAGCCAAGAAAGATCAGTCCCCAATCAGCCCCAGCATTTT	CASSQERSVPNQPQHF